These T cell receptor beta chains were read from a single sample in a study of CD8+CD57+ T cells in acquired aplastic anemia. TCRdb called the reads again in MiXCR, with one record for every CDR3 protein. The sample has approximately 200,000 distinct CDR3 sequences, roughly 57% seen once. Sequencing was done on a sample of sorted CD4+, CD8+, or CD8+CD57+ T cells (not recorded which) from PBMCs. These receptors all stem from a human donor in good health. The CDR3 runs from the conserved cysteine through the conserved F or W. The D gene is left open where the match is weak. Part of the rows lack a size; the others show once, few, many or a class for expanded clones.

v_gene: TRBV19
j_gene: TRBJ1-1
d_gene: .
abundance: .
CDR3aa: CASSIPRLSSEAFF
CDR3nt: TGTGCCAGTAGCATCCCCAGGTTAAGCTCTGAAGCTTTCTTT

v_gene: TRBV13
j_gene: TRBJ2-1
d_gene: TRBD2
abundance: .
CDR3aa: CASSQDPSGKEQFF
CDR3nt: TGCGCCAGCAGCCAGGACCCTAGCGGGAAAGAGCAGTTCTTC

v_gene: TRBV29-1
j_gene: TRBJ1-2
d_gene: TRBD1
abundance: few
CDR3aa: CSVQQGYGYTF
CDR3nt: TGCAGCGTCCAACAGGGGTATGGCTACACCTTC

v_gene: TRBV20-1
j_gene: TRBJ1-2
d_gene: .
abundance: once
CDR3aa: CSASIQGPNYGYTF
CDR3nt: TGCAGTGCTAGCATACAGGGTCCTAACTATGGCTACACCTTC

v_gene: TRBV5-8
j_gene: TRBJ1-1
d_gene: .
abundance: many
CDR3aa: CASSLGGEEAFF
CDR3nt: TGTGCCAGCAGCTTGGGGGGGGAGGAAGCTTTCTTT

v_gene: TRBV7-9
j_gene: TRBJ2-5
d_gene: .
abundance: few
CDR3aa: CASRPAQETQYF
CDR3nt: TGTGCCAGCCGGCCAGCGCAAGAGACCCAGTACTTC

v_gene: TRBV4-3
j_gene: TRBJ1-5
d_gene: .
abundance: many
CDR3aa: CASSQGTGLNQPQHF
CDR3nt: TGCGCCAGCAGCCAAGGAACAGGACTCAATCAGCCCCAGCATTTT

v_gene: TRBV7-9
j_gene: TRBJ1-2
d_gene: .
abundance: .
CDR3aa: CASSPPSGDPIGGYTF
CDR3nt: TGTGCCAGCAGCCCCCCAAGCGGGGACCCTATCGGTGGCTACACCTTC

v_gene: TRBV7-8
j_gene: TRBJ1-1
d_gene: .
abundance: once
CDR3aa: CASSLTGRGNTEAFF
CDR3nt: TGTGCCAGCAGCTTAACAGGGAGGGGGAACACTGAAGCTTTCTTT

v_gene: TRBV11-3
j_gene: TRBJ2-1
d_gene: .
abundance: .
CDR3aa: CASSLRSLGGNEQFF
CDR3nt: TGTGCCAGCAGCTTAAGGTCCCTTGGTGGAAATGAGCAGTTCTTC

v_gene: TRBV24-1
j_gene: TRBJ2-7
d_gene: TRBD1
abundance: .
CDR3aa: CATSDFQRAGTGITYEQYF
CDR3nt: TGTGCCACCAGTGATTTTCAGAGAGCCGGGACAGGGATTACCTACGAGCAGTACTTC

v_gene: TRBV2
j_gene: TRBJ2-3
d_gene: .
abundance: .
CDR3aa: CASSHAGDLTDTQYF
CDR3nt: TGTGCCAGCAGCCATGCAGGGGACCTCACAGATACGCAGTATTTT

v_gene: TRBV13
j_gene: TRBJ1-6
d_gene: .
abundance: .
CDR3aa: CASRGTDSYNSPLHF
CDR3nt: TGTGCCAGCAGGGGGACCGACTCCTATAATTCACCCCTCCACTTT

v_gene: TRBV4-1
j_gene: TRBJ2-7
d_gene: .
abundance: many
CDR3aa: CASSQDEWGPGQYF
CDR3nt: TGCGCCAGCAGCCAAGATGAATGGGGGCCCGGGCAGTACTTC

v_gene: TRBV2
j_gene: TRBJ2-5
d_gene: .
abundance: .
CDR3aa: CASSKDRQETQYF
CDR3nt: TGTGCCAGCAGCAAGGATAGACAAGAGACCCAGTACTTC

v_gene: TRBV7-9
j_gene: TRBJ2-3
d_gene: TRBD2
abundance: few
CDR3aa: CASSSTSVSTDTQYF
CDR3nt: TGTGCCAGCAGCTCGACTAGCGTAAGCACAGATACGCAGTATTTT

v_gene: TRBV7-9
j_gene: TRBJ1-5
d_gene: .
abundance: few
CDR3aa: CASSFQGPNQPQHF
CDR3nt: TGTGCCAGCAGCTTTCAGGGCCCCAATCAGCCCCAGCATTTT

v_gene: TRBV20-1
j_gene: TRBJ2-3
d_gene: .
abundance: many
CDR3aa: CSARFIAPVGGPTDTQYF
CDR3nt: TGCAGTGCTAGATTTATCGCTCCGGTCGGGGGGCCGACAGATACGCAGTATTTT

v_gene: TRBV7-8
j_gene: TRBJ2-1
d_gene: .
abundance: .
CDR3aa: CASTTPAGNPYNEQFF
CDR3nt: TGTGCCAGCACAACACCTGCGGGTAACCCCTACAATGAGCAGTTCTTC

v_gene: TRBV6-6
j_gene: TRBJ1-1
d_gene: .
abundance: many
CDR3aa: CASSYSMALDTEAFF
CDR3nt: TGTGCCAGCAGTTACTCGATGGCCTTGGACACTGAAGCTTTCTTT

v_gene: TRBV2
j_gene: TRBJ2-5
d_gene: TRBD2
abundance: .
CDR3aa: CASRPTSGGEETQYF
CDR3nt: TGTGCCAGCAGACCCACTAGCGGGGGGGAAGAGACCCAGTACTTC

v_gene: TRBV5-8
j_gene: TRBJ2-7
d_gene: .
abundance: .
CDR3aa: CASSLGVNYEQYF
CDR3nt: TGTGCCAGTAGCTTGGGGGTTAACTACGAGCAGTACTTC

v_gene: TRBV6-4
j_gene: TRBJ1-2
d_gene: .
abundance: many
CDR3aa: CASSEFGQTNYGYTF
CDR3nt: TGTGCCAGCAGTGAATTCGGTCAGACTAACTATGGCTACACCTTC

v_gene: TRBV19
j_gene: TRBJ2-6
d_gene: .
abundance: .
CDR3aa: CASRVGGLGANVLTF
CDR3nt: TGTGCCAGCCGAGTAGGGGGTCTGGGGGCCAACGTCCTGACTTTC

v_gene: TRBV20-1
j_gene: TRBJ2-7
d_gene: TRBD1
abundance: few
CDR3aa: CSAQDRVGDEQYF
CDR3nt: TGCAGTGCTCAGGACAGGGTCGGGGACGAGCAGTACTTC

v_gene: TRBV4-3
j_gene: TRBJ2-5
d_gene: .
abundance: many
CDR3aa: CASSPGSQETQYF
CDR3nt: TGCGCCAGCAGCCCGGGGTCCCAAGAGACCCAGTACTTC

v_gene: TRBV27
j_gene: TRBJ1-5
d_gene: .
abundance: .
CDR3aa: CASSLVGSNQPQHF
CDR3nt: TGTGCCAGCAGTTTAGTGGGTAGCAATCAGCCCCAGCATTTT

v_gene: TRBV19
j_gene: TRBJ2-3
d_gene: TRBD2
abundance: .
CDR3aa: CASTRGREADTQYF
CDR3nt: TGTGCCAGTACGCGCGGGAGGGAGGCAGATACGCAGTATTTT

v_gene: TRBV20-1
j_gene: TRBJ2-7
d_gene: .
abundance: .
CDR3aa: CSAVELTGASEQYF
CDR3nt: TGCAGTGCCGTCGAACTGACGGGGGCCTCCGAGCAGTACTTC

v_gene: TRBV12-3/TRBV12-4
j_gene: TRBJ2-7
d_gene: TRBD2
abundance: .
CDR3aa: CASGSTSGSSYEQYF
CDR3nt: TGTGCCAGCGGCTCCACTAGCGGGAGCTCCTACGAGCAGTACTTC

v_gene: TRBV2
j_gene: TRBJ1-2
d_gene: .
abundance: .
CDR3aa: CASSDSSNYGYTF
CDR3nt: TGTGCCAGCAGTGACTCCTCTAACTATGGCTACACCTTC

v_gene: TRBV2
j_gene: TRBJ1-5
d_gene: .
abundance: .
CDR3aa: CASSDVTRGAQHF
CDR3nt: TGTGCCAGCAGTGACGTCACTCGCGGGGCCCAGCATTTT

v_gene: TRBV6-6
j_gene: TRBJ2-7
d_gene: .
abundance: .
CDR3aa: CASSYRDGYEQYF
CDR3nt: TGTGCCAGCAGTTACCGGGACGGCTACGAGCAGTACTTC

v_gene: TRBV11-2
j_gene: TRBJ2-5
d_gene: .
abundance: many
CDR3aa: CASSSGGVGGQETQYF
CDR3nt: TGTGCCAGCAGCTCGGGCGGGGTAGGGGGTCAAGAGACCCAGTACTTC

v_gene: TRBV5-1
j_gene: TRBJ2-1
d_gene: .
abundance: many
CDR3aa: CASSWDAKAREQFF
CDR3nt: TGCGCCAGCAGCTGGGACGCAAAAGCGCGTGAGCAGTTCTTC

v_gene: TRBV7-9
j_gene: TRBJ2-7
d_gene: .
abundance: many
CDR3aa: CASSLIGGEQYF
CDR3nt: TGTGCCAGCAGCTTGATAGGGGGCGAGCAGTACTTC

v_gene: TRBV2
j_gene: TRBJ1-5
d_gene: TRBD1
abundance: .
CDR3aa: CASSEEDRDLSPQHF
CDR3nt: TGTGCCAGCAGTGAGGAAGACAGGGATCTGTCGCCCCAGCATTTT

v_gene: TRBV7-2
j_gene: TRBJ2-7
d_gene: .
abundance: once
CDR3aa: CASSLRSSNRGGAYEQYF
CDR3nt: TGTGCCAGCAGCTTAAGGTCGTCAAACAGGGGGGGGGCCTACGAGCAGTACTTC

v_gene: TRBV20-1
j_gene: TRBJ1-2
d_gene: .
abundance: many
CDR3aa: CSARRTSGNYGYTF
CDR3nt: TGCAGTGCTAGGAGGACATCAGGGAACTATGGCTACACCTTC

v_gene: TRBV6-4
j_gene: TRBJ2-5
d_gene: TRBD2
abundance: .
CDR3aa: CASSPSGKETQYF
CDR3nt: TGTGCCAGCAGTCCTAGCGGGAAAGAGACCCAGTACTTC

v_gene: TRBV7-6
j_gene: TRBJ2-1
d_gene: TRBD2
abundance: .
CDR3aa: CASSMTSGGPYSYNEQFF
CDR3nt: TGTGCCAGCAGCATGACTAGCGGGGGGCCATACTCCTACAATGAGCAGTTCTTC

v_gene: TRBV20-1
j_gene: TRBJ1-1
d_gene: .
abundance: .
CDR3aa: CSARGGTVGTEAFF
CDR3nt: TGCAGTGCTAGAGGAGGGACGGTGGGGACTGAAGCTTTCTTT

v_gene: TRBV20-1
j_gene: TRBJ1-5
d_gene: .
abundance: many
CDR3aa: CSARGGADSNQPQHF
CDR3nt: TGCAGTGCTAGAGGGGGGGCAGATAGCAATCAGCCCCAGCATTTT

v_gene: TRBV7-2
j_gene: TRBJ1-1
d_gene: TRBD1
abundance: .
CDR3aa: CASSQGGQGTEAFF
CDR3nt: TGTGCCAGCAGCCAAGGGGGACAGGGAACCGAAGCTTTCTTT

v_gene: TRBV13
j_gene: TRBJ2-1
d_gene: .
abundance: many
CDR3aa: CASRLRTSGDNEQFF
CDR3nt: TGTGCCAGCAGACTAAGGACTTCAGGCGACAATGAGCAGTTCTTC

v_gene: TRBV7-9
j_gene: TRBJ2-2
d_gene: .
abundance: .
CDR3aa: CASSLRGLGGTGELFF
CDR3nt: TGTGCCAGCAGCTTACGAGGCCTAGGAGGCACCGGGGAGCTGTTTTTT

v_gene: TRBV7-9
j_gene: TRBJ2-1
d_gene: TRBD2
abundance: many
CDR3aa: CASVLAGWSYNEQFF
CDR3nt: TGTGCCAGCGTACTAGCGGGGTGGTCCTACAATGAGCAGTTCTTC

v_gene: TRBV20-1
j_gene: TRBJ1-5
d_gene: TRBD1
abundance: .
CDR3aa: CSALKTGERQPQHF
CDR3nt: TGCAGTGCCTTGAAGACAGGGGAGCGGCAGCCCCAGCATTTT

v_gene: TRBV29-1
j_gene: TRBJ1-1
d_gene: .
abundance: many
CDR3aa: CSVERQMNTEAFF
CDR3nt: TGCAGCGTTGAAAGACAGATGAACACTGAAGCTTTCTTT

v_gene: TRBV7-3
j_gene: TRBJ1-6
d_gene: .
abundance: .
CDR3aa: CASSLRQRSPLHF
CDR3nt: TGTGCCAGCAGCTTAAGGCAAAGGTCACCCCTCCACTTT